Listed below are T cell receptor beta chains from one sample, sequenced in a study of blood T cell repertoires in COVID-19. The table came from immunoSEQ multiplex PCR; TCRdb's copy has only in-frame clones and leaves some out. The data show some 140,000 clones, with 78% seen just once and around 1.7% held by the top ten. The sequenced sample consisted of peripheral blood. Receptors originate from a man at least 80 years old with acute or convalescent COVID-19. The CDR3 runs from the conserved cysteine through the conserved F or W. Not every row has a clone size; where given, it reads once, few, many or a size class.

CDR3 protein	V gene	J gene	clone size
CASSLGGVSTDTQYF	TRBV27	TRBJ2-3	-
CSASSQGTTYEQYF	TRBV20-1	TRBJ2-7	-
CASSSTGATNEKLFF	TRBV28	TRBJ1-4	-
CASSPTGGDTDTQYF	TRBV7-2	TRBJ2-3	-
CASRLAGGNTGELFF	TRBV3-1/TRBV3-2	TRBJ2-2	-
CASGQGDSPLHF	TRBV28	TRBJ1-6	once
CASSEGVGRRILNEQFF	TRBV2	TRBJ2-1	-
CASSLGGVSGNTIYF	TRBV11-3	TRBJ1-3	-
CASSLDQGGGEQYF	TRBV11-3	TRBJ2-7	-
CATGTVTYGYTF	TRBV19	TRBJ1-2	few
CASSETGTGIYEQYF	TRBV9	TRBJ2-7	few
CASSLAQKADTQYF	TRBV5-1	TRBJ2-3	-
CASSVESTGAYGYTF	TRBV9	TRBJ1-2	-
CASSSGTGDEQYF	TRBV7-9	TRBJ2-7	-
CASSPTSGASYEQYF	TRBV11-3	TRBJ2-7	-
CASSSRTGGLKQYF	TRBV5-8	TRBJ2-7	-
CASSLNRNTGRMEAFF	TRBV28	TRBJ1-1	-
CASSTLQGFLTDTQYF	TRBV5-4	TRBJ2-3	many
CASKTRVSNEQFF	TRBV6-5	TRBJ2-1	-
CASSLGQGPEQYF	TRBV7-3	TRBJ2-7	-
CASSLEDRGTDTQYF	TRBV5-1	TRBJ2-3	-
CASSSGIQETQYF	TRBV7-3	TRBJ2-5	-
CASSNTGGGNSPLHF	TRBV6-5	TRBJ1-6	-
CSAREAGEQYF	TRBV20-1	TRBJ2-7	few
CASSYSAGAAGNTIYF	TRBV6-5	TRBJ1-3	-
CASSLAVGDEQYF	TRBV11-3	TRBJ2-7	-
CASHAVGSNQPQHF	TRBV19	TRBJ1-5	-
CAWNYGSGGHGELFF	TRBV30	TRBJ2-2	few
CASIPWAGGGYTF	TRBV6-5	TRBJ1-2	-
CASSWGERRSTDTQYF	TRBV6-5	TRBJ2-3	-
CASSFGVETQYF	TRBV28	TRBJ2-5	-
CASSQEGSGVGEQFF	TRBV4-2	TRBJ2-1	-
CASSSTGQGAYEQYF	TRBV6-2/TRBV6-3	TRBJ2-7	few
CASAAPGNYGYTF	TRBV28	TRBJ1-2	-
CASSTRTGLAWGYTF	TRBV19	TRBJ1-2	-
CAWIRRGSLTGELFF	TRBV30	TRBJ2-2	-
CASSQNGVETQYF	TRBV3-1/TRBV3-2	TRBJ2-5	-
CASSPPTGANYGYTF	TRBV18	TRBJ1-2	-
CASSPDSFQETQYF	TRBV7-9	TRBJ2-5	-
CASSFRGASYEQYF	TRBV5-6	TRBJ2-7	few
CASSQESLAGGPYTGELFF	TRBV3-1/TRBV3-2	TRBJ2-2	-
CASSRAGGNEQFF	TRBV19	TRBJ2-1	once
CASSQGQGRETQYF	TRBV10-1	TRBJ2-5	once
CASTLAGSTDTQYF	TRBV2	TRBJ2-3	-
CASMAGDYGYTF	TRBV5-1	TRBJ1-2	-
CASRYRGNTEAFF	TRBV7-2	TRBJ1-1	-